The 30 T cell receptor beta chains listed next were all sequenced from one sample in a study of T-cell memory formation after mild COVID-19. A single record per CDR3 protein comes from TCRdb applying MiXCR to the 5' RACE reads. The sample yields 450,000 to 650,000 distinct CDR3 sequences, about a fifth seen once. Specimen: PBMCs or a T cell subset sorted from them (not recorded which). The receptors were sampled from an adult woman who had mild COVID-19 (a few samples of this study predate the infection). Cell type and time point are not known.

This clonotype was detected a few times. This rearrangement joins TRBV2 to TRBJ2-1; D is possibly TRBD2 (6 bases). Per germline, CDR1 SNHLY and CDR2 FYNNEI. The CDR3 has 16 amino acids. Trimming took off 5 bases at V and 0 bases at J, with 14 bases between the two ends. CDR3 DNA: TGTGCCAGCAGTTCTCGACTCGGGAGCTCCTACAATGAGCAGTTCTTC. Residues: CASSSRLGSSYNEQFF.

The chain is built from TRBV6-5 and TRBJ2-7; D perhaps matches TRBD2 (5 bases). Trimming shortened V by 11 bases and J by 4 bases, and 15 bases separated the two germline ends. The CDR3 totals 12 residues. The germline V gene has CDR1 MNHEY and CDR2 SVGAGI. The CDR3 protein is CAAVWRGYEQYF. CDR3 in DNA: TGTGCCGCGGTATGGCGCGGGTACGAGCAGTACTTC.

This clonotype was seen more than once but under ten times. The genes are TRBV20-1 and TRBJ2-5, with 10 positions matching TRBD2. Germline V gene lookup returns CDR1 DFQATT and CDR2 SNEGSKA (reference sequence). Unmatched junction bases numbered 6, after V lost 2 bases and J lost 0 bases. The CDR3 is 16 amino acids. The CDR3 DNA sequence: TGCAGTGCTAGAACGCAAGCGGGGGGGTACCAAGAGACCCAGTACTTC. Protein product: CSARTQAGGYQETQYF.

This clonotype was seen a few times. The rearrangement uses TRBV24-1 and TRBJ2-1; D remains unclear. The germline CDR1 and CDR2 sequences are KGHDR and SFDVKD. The CDR3 length is 12 residues. V was shortened by 2 bases and J by 12 bases, with 10 bases between the two germline ends. CDR3 in amino acids: CATSDWTRGQFF. The CDR3 nucleotides read TGTGCCACCAGTGATTGGACCCGCGGGCAGTTCTTC.

This clonotype was seen more than once but under ten times. CDR3 nucleotide sequence: TGTGCCAGCAGCCGGGAAAACACCCGCCAGTACTTC. This translates into CASSRENTRQYF. This rearrangement joins TRBV14 to TRBJ2-5; D remains ambiguous. This CDR3 spans 12 amino acids. Germline CDR1 is SGHDN and CDR2 is FVKESK. V was trimmed by 4 bases and J by 10 bases, leaving 13 bases between them. Combining the CDR3 with reference TRBV14 and TRBJ2-5 gives the whole variable domain EAGVTQFPSHSVIEKGQTVTLRCDPISGHDNLYWYRRVMGKEIKFLLHFVKESKQDESGMPNNRFLAERTGGTYSTLKVQPAELEDSGVYFCASSRENTRQYFGPGTRLLVL.

A few counts support this clonotype. The chain carries TRBV6-5 and TRBJ1-1; D call uncertain. The germline gives CDR1 MNHEY, CDR2 SVGAGI. There are 12 residues in the CDR3. The ends were cut back, 3 bases at V and 7 bases at J, with 9 bases in the middle. CDR3 region: CASSYADGEAFF. The CDR3 DNA follows: TGTGCCAGCAGTTATGCGGACGGTGAAGCTTTCTTT.

A few counts support this clonotype. The chain couples TRBV4-3 to TRBJ1-2; tentative D call: TRBD1 (6 bases). This CDR3 is 17 amino acids long. Trimming pared 0 bases from V and 3 bases from J, leaving 17 bases between. The V gene's germline CDR1 is LGHNA and CDR2 YSLEER. The CDR3 reads CASSQDWGGGQHYGYTF. The CDR3 nucleotides are TGCGCCAGCAGCCAAGATTGGGGCGGAGGACAGCACTATGGCTACACCTTC.

The chain joins TRBV5-1 to TRBJ2-4; a weak D match, TRBD1 (5 bases). This CDR3 comprises 13 residues. V lost 0 bases to trimming and J lost 6 bases, with 7 bases between them. Germline loops: CDR1 SGHRS, CDR2 YFSETQ. The CDR3 nucleotides are TGCGCCAGCAGCTTGGCAGGGCTAAACATTCAGTACTTC. Translating it yields CASSLAGLNIQYF.

This clonotype has a count of ten or more. The V and J genes are TRBV5-1 and TRBJ2-2, with D tentatively TRBD2 (6 bases). Trimming took off 2 bases at V and 6 bases at J, with 8 bases between the two ends. This CDR3 comprises 13 residues. Germline-derived CDR1 and CDR2 are SGHRS and YFSETQ. CDR3 in DNA: TGCGCCAGCAGCTTTGCGGGGTCCGGGGAGCTGTTTTTT. Translated, it gives CASSFAGSGELFF.

This chain joins TRBV6-5 and TRBJ2-1; 8 positions match TRBD2. The CDR3 length is 13 residues. CDR1 is MNHEY and CDR2 is SVGAGI in the germline V gene. With 2 bases clipped from V and 12 bases from J, the junction kept 6 bases outside the gene matches. DNA of the CDR3: TGTGCCAGCAGTTACGGGGCGGGGGGTCGGCAGTTCTTC. Its protein product is CASSYGAGGRQFF.

There are a few counts of this clonotype. This chain links TRBV12-3 or TRBV12-4 with TRBJ1-5, with D possibly being TRBD1 (6 bases). This CDR3 spans 16 amino acids. Trimming stripped 5 bases from V and 0 bases from J, with 14 bases between. In nucleotides, the CDR3 is TGTGCCAGCAGTCCAACTGACAGGATTAGCAATCAGCCCCAGCATTTT. This sequence encodes CASSPTDRISNQPQHF.

The V gene is TRBV7-2, the J gene TRBJ1-3, with 12 bases that match TRBD1. With 6 bases clipped from V and 3 bases from J, the junction kept 12 bases outside the gene matches. The CDR3 consists of 18 residues. The germline V gene has CDR1 SGHTA and CDR2 FQGNSA. The CDR3 bases are TGTGCCAGCAGTCAAGGGACAGGGGGCTCCTCGAATGGAAACACCATATATTTT. It specifies CASSQGTGGSSNGNTIYF.

Concerning this clonotype: A much bigger clone sits one base away, suggesting this may be a read error. This chain connects TRBV9 to TRBJ1-6; TRBD1 matches at 8 bases. The CDR3 has 16 amino acids. Germline CDR1 is SGDLS and CDR2 is YYNGEE. The CDR3: CASSPRTGQGNLPLHF. The DNA for the CDR3 is TGTGCCAGCAGCCCAAGGACAGGGCAGGGTAATTTACCCCTCCACTTT.

V usage is TRBV12-3 or TRBV12-4 and J usage is TRBJ1-2, with 7 bases fitting TRBD1. The CDR3 totals 15 residues. J gave up 8 bases and V 3 bases, and 12 bases lay outside the gene matches. The CDR3 DNA is TGTGCCAGCAGTTTTAGTCCGACAGGGCTAAAAGGCTACACCTTC. This codes for CASSFSPTGLKGYTF.

The rearrangement uses TRBV10-3 and TRBJ1-3; TRBD1 aligns across 10 bases. CDR3 size: 15 residues. The germline CDR1 and CDR2 sequences are ENHRY and SYGVKD. The ends lost 10 bases at V and 4 bases at J; junction bases unmatched: 10. The DNA for the CDR3 is TGTGCCACCTCCGGGACAGGGGCGAAGGGAAACACCATATATTTT. Its protein is CATSGTGAKGNTIYF.

This clonotype was recorded a few times. In DNA, the CDR3 is TGTGCTAGTGGTTTGGGGGACAGGGAAGAGACCCAGTACTTC. Protein product: CASGLGDREETQYF. The rearrangement links TRBV12-5 to TRBJ2-5; 9 nucleotides line up with TRBD1. CDR1 LGHNT and CDR2 FRNRAP come from the germline V gene. This CDR3 has 14 amino acids. The junction had 0 bases not matched to a gene; V was cut back by 1 base and J by 3 bases.

This clonotype has a count of ten or more. The chain carries TRBV5-5 and TRBJ2-1; D may be TRBD2 (6 bases). Germline V gene lookup returns CDR1 SGHKS and CDR2 YYEKEE (reference sequence). Trimming shortened V by 3 bases and J by 5 bases, and 15 bases separated the two germline ends. This CDR3 is 15 amino acids long. The CDR3 protein is CASSWYLAIHNEQFF. The CDR3 DNA is TGTGCCAGCAGCTGGTACCTAGCGATACACAATGAGCAGTTCTTC.

The chain is built from TRBV28 and TRBJ2-5, with 11 bases that match TRBD2. Germline CDR1 and CDR2: MDHEN and SYDVKM. Losses at the gene ends were 2 bases for V and 3 bases for J; bases not matched to a gene: 5. This CDR3 is built from 16 residues. CDR3 sequence reads: CASSLSSGGDEETQYF. The CDR3, as DNA: TGTGCCAGCAGTTTAAGTAGCGGGGGGGATGAAGAGACCCAGTACTTC. The full variable domain, its missing parts supplied by reference TRBV28 and TRBJ2-5, is DVKVTQSSRYLVKRTGEKVFLECVQDMDHENMFWYRQDPGLGLRLIYFSYDVKMKEKGDIPEGYSVSREKKERFSLILESASTNQTSMYLCASSLSSGGDEETQYFGPGTRLLVL.

This clonotype appeared a few times. The chain joins TRBV5-6 to TRBJ1-2; D remains unclear. V lost 3 bases to trimming and J lost 5 bases, with 8 bases between them. CDR1 is SGHDT and CDR2 is YYEEEE in the germline V gene. CDR3 length equals 12 residues. The CDR3 DNA reads TGTGCCAGCAGCTCAGACACATATGGCTACACCTTC. Translated, it gives CASSSDTYGYTF.

J is TRBJ2-1 and V is TRBV9; tentative D call: TRBD2 (5 bases). Germline values: CDR1 SGDLS, CDR2 YYNGEE. The CDR3 has 15 amino acids. With 2 bases removed from V and 5 bases from J, the gap between germline ends came to 14 bases. The CDR3 DNA reads as TGTGCCAGCAGCGTCGGGTCGAGGGCGGACAATGAGCAGTTCTTC. Translated, it gives CASSVGSRADNEQFF.

This clonotype was counted between two and nine times. The chain links TRBV9 to TRBJ2-3; 10 nucleotides agree with TRBD2. J gave up 0 bases and V 3 bases, and 10 bases lay outside the gene matches. Germline CDR1 SGDLS, CDR2 YYNGEE. This CDR3 comprises 18 residues. CDR3 loop: CASSATSGASASTDTQYF. The CDR3 nucleotides read TGTGCCAGCAGCGCAACTAGCGGGGCTTCCGCTAGCACAGATACGCAGTATTTT. Variable domain in full (rest from reference TRBV9 and TRBJ2-3): DSGVTQTPKHLITATGQRVTLRCSPRSGDLSVYWYQQSLDQGLQFLIQYYNGEERAKGNILERFSAQQFPDLHSELNLSSLELGDSALYFCASSATSGASASTDTQYFGPGTRLTVL.

The chain is built from TRBV7-6 and TRBJ2-5; 7 nucleotides agree with TRBD2. Germline V gives CDR1 SGHVS, CDR2 FNYEAQ. The V segment lost 1 base and the J segment 5 bases; nucleotides outside the gene matches: 4. The CDR3 has 14 residues. CDR3 residues: CASSLVGGEETQYF. DNA for the CDR3: TGTGCCAGCAGCTTAGTGGGAGGGGAGGAGACCCAGTACTTC. The full variable domain, its missing parts supplied by reference TRBV7-6 and TRBJ2-5, is GAGVSQSPRYKVTKRGQDVALRCDPISGHVSLYWYRQALGQGPEFLTYFNYEAQQDKSGLPNDRFSAERPEGSISTLTIQRTEQRDSAMYRCASSLVGGEETQYFGPGTRLLVL.

The chain recombines TRBV30 with TRBJ2-1; 14 bases are shared with TRBD2. The CDR3 totals 12 residues. J was trimmed by 16 bases and V by 5 bases; bases with no gene match: 7. CDR1 GTSNPN and CDR2 SVGIG come from the germline V gene (reference sequence). CDR3 in amino acids: CAWGGLAGASFF. CDR3 DNA: TGTGCCTGGGGGGGACTAGCGGGAGCGTCTTTCTTC.

This chain uses TRBV30 with TRBJ2-1, with TRBD1 matching over 7 bases. Germline assignment: CDR1 GTSNPN and CDR2 SVGIG (reference sequence). With V trimmed by 0 bases and J by 4 bases, 3 bases remained unmatched. The CDR3 runs 14 residues. CDR3 nucleotides: TGTGCCTGGAGTGTTCTGACAGGGTACAATGAGCAGTTCTTC. As protein: CAWSVLTGYNEQFF.

In its sample, this clonotype was seen a few times. The CDR3 region is CASSPPQPQHF. The CDR3, as DNA: TGTGCCAGCAGCCCCCCTCAGCCCCAGCATTTT. This sequence joins TRBV6-2 or TRBV6-3 and TRBJ1-5, with D unresolved. V was shortened by 6 bases and J by 6 bases, with 6 bases between the two germline ends. Germline V CDR1 and CDR2: MNHEY, SVGEGT. The CDR3 loop spans 11 amino acids.

This clonotype occurred a few times. V gene TRBV6-5 combines with J gene TRBJ2-1; possible D gene TRBD2, 5 bases. CDR1 MNHEY and CDR2 SVGAGI come from the germline V gene. This CDR3 contains 16 residues. With 6 bases removed from V and 1 base from J, the gap between germline ends came to 16 bases. The CDR3 sequence is CASRTAGVKSYNEQFF. For the CDR3, the DNA is TGTGCCAGCAGGACGGCGGGTGTGAAATCCTACAATGAGCAGTTCTTC.

The J gene is TRBJ1-3, the V gene TRBV27, with D uncertain. Trimming took off 4 bases at V and 4 bases at J, with 11 bases between the two ends. This CDR3 has 14 residues. Germline V gives CDR1 MNHEY, CDR2 SMNVEV (reference sequence). CDR3: CASSSGLAGNTIYF. In nucleotides, the CDR3 is TGTGCCAGCAGTTCGGGCCTCGCGGGAAACACCATATATTTT.

V is TRBV7-8 and J is TRBJ2-1; tentatively, D is TRBD1 (6 bases). CDR1 and CDR2 (germline): SGHVS, FQNEAQ. Trimming removed 8 bases from V and 4 bases from J, with 24 bases in between. There are 17 residues in the CDR3. The CDR3 is CASRQKSSGDKYNEQFF. In DNA, the CDR3 is TGTGCCAGCCGGCAAAAATCGTCCGGGGACAAGTACAATGAGCAGTTCTTC.

This CDR3 reads CASSALLAGYNEQFF. The CDR3 DNA follows: TGTGCCAGCAGCGCTCTTTTAGCGGGCTACAATGAGCAGTTCTTC. The chain has TRBV9 and TRBJ2-1; 7 nucleotides match TRBD2. Germline CDR1 SGDLS, CDR2 YYNGEE. CDR3 length equals 15 residues. The junction had 6 bases not matched to a gene; V was cut back by 3 bases and J by 3 bases.

The chain recombines TRBV15 with TRBJ1-2; D is ambiguous. CDR1 is LNHNV, CDR2 YYDKDF, per germline (reference sequence). The CDR3 extends over 15 amino acids. V was clipped by 3 bases and J by 5 bases, with 16 bases between them. The CDR3 nucleotides are TGTGCCACCAGCAGGGGATCGGCAGGCCCGTATGGCTACACCTTC. Amino acids: CATSRGSAGPYGYTF.